These 14 T cell receptor beta chains originate from one sample sequenced in a study of Graves' ophthalmopathy and Graves' hyperthyroidism. For repertoire sequencing, the TCR beta CDR3 regions were amplified from RNA transcripts. First-round RT-PCR relied on HTBI primers, and a second-round multiplex PCR came next. TCRdb fed the multiplex PCR reads into MiXCR, producing one record per CDR3 protein. The profile covers hundreds of thousands of distinct CDR3 sequences, with 22% appearing a single time and approximately 6.5% taken by the ten largest. Sequenced material: peripheral blood. Receptors originate from a woman under 30 with stable Graves' hyperthyroidism. Some clones in this sample may be carry-over from other donors' samples.

J is TRBJ1-2 and V is TRBV15; 9 bases agree with TRBD1. CDR3 size: 12 residues. CDR1 and CDR2 (germline): LNHNV, YYDKDF (reference sequence). J was trimmed by 5 bases and V by 8 bases; bases with no gene match: 3. The CDR3 DNA reads TGTGCCACCGGAGGACAGGGGTATGGCTACACCTTC. Its translation is CATGGQGYGYTF.

This clonotype was detected many times. This sequence joins TRBV2 and TRBJ2-5; weak D call: TRBD1 (6 bases). The CDR3 spans 15 residues. Germline-derived CDR1 and CDR2 are SNHLY and FYNNEI. Trimming pared 5 bases from V and 2 bases from J, leaving 15 bases between. CDR3 DNA: TGTGCCAGCAGTTTCAGGGGACCCACACAAGAGACCCAGTACTTC. Translation: CASSFRGPTQETQYF.

This clonotype has a count of ten or more. The rearrangement joins TRBV27 to TRBJ1-5; 10 bases match TRBD1. J lost 2 bases, V lost 7 bases, and 8 bases had no gene match. The CDR3 length is 16 residues. CDR1 is MNHEY, CDR2 SMNVEV, per germline (reference sequence). The CDR3, as DNA: TGTGCCAGCACTCCGGGACAGGGGTTCGGCAATCAGCCCCAGCATTTT. As protein: CASTPGQGFGNQPQHF.

This clonotype has a count of ten or more. V and J are TRBV20-1 and TRBJ2-7, with no clear D. Trimming shortened V by 3 bases and J by 0 bases, and 6 bases separated the two germline ends. The germline V gene encodes CDR1 DFQATT and CDR2 SNEGSKA (reference sequence). The CDR3 is 12 amino acids. CDR3 region: CSARDVSYEQYF. CDR3 sequence (DNA): TGCAGTGCTAGGGACGTCTCCTACGAGCAGTACTTC.

At least ten counts were recorded for this clonotype. The chain uses TRBV19 and TRBJ1-1; D call uncertain. The CDR3 is 17 residues long. CDR1 LNHDA and CDR2 SQIVND come from the germline V gene (reference sequence). Trimming took off 3 bases at V and 1 base at J, with 18 bases between the two ends. The CDR3 DNA reads as TGTGCCAGTAGTATGCAATTGGCGGTCGGGCAGAACACTGAAGCTTTCTTT. Translation gives CASSMQLAVGQNTEAFF.

This clonotype turned up a few times. V is TRBV2 and J is TRBJ1-1; D is undetermined. The CDR3 covers 16 residues. Germline V gives CDR1 SNHLY, CDR2 FYNNEI. V was trimmed by 0 bases and J by 0 bases, leaving 11 bases between them. Here the CDR3 reads CASSEAPPLLNTEAFF. In nucleotides, the CDR3 is TGTGCCAGCAGTGAAGCGCCCCCTCTACTGAACACTGAAGCTTTCTTT.

This clonotype has at least ten counts. V gene TRBV7-2 combines with J gene TRBJ1-2, with D uncertain. The germline V gene encodes CDR1 SGHTA and CDR2 FQGNSA. V lost 1 base to trimming and J lost 7 bases, with 13 bases between them. The CDR3 sequence is 14 residues long. CDR3 DNA: TGTGCCAGCAGCTTAGACACCTTCTCCTCTGGCTACACCTTC. Translation gives CASSLDTFSSGYTF.

The V and J genes are TRBV6-1 and TRBJ1-1; 8 nucleotides line up with TRBD1. CDR3 length: 15 amino acids. Per the germline V gene, CDR1 is MNHNS and CDR2 is SASEGT. The V segment lost 6 bases and the J segment 1 base; nucleotides outside the gene matches: 7. In DNA, the CDR3 is TGTGCCAGCAGAGACAGGGGCTTATGGAACACTGAAGCTTTCTTT. Encoded protein: CASRDRGLWNTEAFF.

In its sample, this clonotype was seen many times. The V gene is TRBV2, the J gene TRBJ1-5, with D possibly TRBD1 on 6 matching bases. The length of the CDR3 is 14 residues. Trimming took off 5 bases at V and 1 base at J, with 9 bases between the two ends. Germline V gene data show CDR1 as SNHLY and CDR2 as FYNNEI. The CDR3: CASSYGQSNQPQHF. CDR3 nucleotide sequence: TGTGCCAGCAGTTACGGACAGAGCAATCAGCCCCAGCATTTT.

This clonotype was picked up many times. The chain recombines TRBV6-1 with TRBJ1-3; the D gene is possibly TRBD1 (6 bases). Germline V lookup: CDR1 MNHNS, CDR2 SASEGT. The CDR3 extends over 18 amino acids. The V end lost 4 bases, the J end lost 0 bases, and 19 bases lay between the germline ends. CDR3 residues: CASSVGGIPESSGNTIYF. CDR3 sequence (DNA): TGTGCCAGCAGTGTGGGGGGCATTCCAGAGTCCTCTGGAAACACCATATATTTT.

This clonotype was observed at least ten times. The V gene is TRBV29-1, the J gene TRBJ1-2; no reliable D call. The ends were cut back, 3 bases at V and 0 bases at J, with 11 bases in the middle. The CDR3 is 14 amino acids. Germline CDR1 is SQVTM and CDR2 is ANQGSEA. CDR3 nucleotides: TGCAGCGTTGAGTGGCAGGCAACTAACTATGGCTACACCTTC. It translates to CSVEWQATNYGYTF.

V gene TRBV11-2 combines with J gene TRBJ1-1; 9 bases fit TRBD1. This CDR3 region has 15 residues. The ends lost 5 bases at V and 6 bases at J; junction bases unmatched: 10. Germline V gene data show CDR1 as SGHAT and CDR2 as FQNNGV. The CDR3 region is CASSASTGGASEAFF. The CDR3 nucleotides are TGTGCCAGCAGCGCTTCAACAGGGGGCGCATCTGAAGCTTTCTTT.

This clonotype was counted at least ten times. The rearrangement joins TRBV6-2 or TRBV6-3 to TRBJ2-2; the D gene is possibly TRBD1 (5 bases). This CDR3 is 15 amino acids long. V lost 0 bases and J 1 base, leaving 6 bases between the germline ends. Germline V lookup: CDR1 MNHEY, CDR2 SVGEGT. CDR3 DNA: TGTGCCAGCAGTTACTCGCAGGGGAACACCGGGGAGCTGTTTTTT. It specifies CASSYSQGNTGELFF.

This clonotype was seen many times. V and J are TRBV12-3 or TRBV12-4 and TRBJ2-7, with TRBD1 matching 7 bases. The V segment lost 6 bases and the J segment 1 base; nucleotides outside the gene matches: 9. The CDR3 length is 15 residues. This chain's CDR3 is CASSQTGTVSYEQYF. CDR3 nucleotides: TGTGCCAGCAGCCAGACAGGGACCGTTTCCTACGAGCAGTACTTC.